This entry lists 32 T cell receptor beta chains sequenced from one sample in a study of CD8+ T cells in alopecia areata. Specified treatment: oral pan-JAK inhibitor, 5-10 mg twice daily. TCR sequencing used cDNA made by reverse transcription of extracted RNA. The repertoire was sequenced with immunoSEQ multiplex PCR; TCRdb's copy has only in-frame clones and lacks some. The table shows about 210,000 clones, with roughly 66% occurring only once. The sample consisted of CD4+ T cells sorted from blood, taken at week 44, from a patient treated with tofacitinib. The source is a human donor with alopecia areata.

The rearrangement links TRBV6-1 to TRBJ2-1; 7 positions match TRBD1. V was pared by 4 bases and J by 2 bases, with 8 bases of the junction left unmatched. CDR1 is MNHNS and CDR2 is SASEGT in the germline V gene. The CDR3 extends over 16 amino acids. The CDR3 coding sequence is TGTGCCAGCAGTGCCTACAGGGGTAGCACCTACAATGAGCAGTTCTTC. This translates into CASSAYRGSTYNEQFF.

The rearrangement joins TRBV7-3 to TRBJ2-5; TRBD2 is a possible D gene (5 bases). The CDR3 is made up of 13 amino acids. The V end lost 6 bases, the J end lost 5 bases, and 13 bases lay between the germline ends. CDR1 and CDR2 (germline): SGHTA, FQGTGA. The CDR3 bases are TGTGCCAGCAGTTCCGGGCCGGGGGAGACCCAGTACTTC. It is translated as CASSSGPGETQYF.

The J gene is TRBJ2-3, the V gene TRBV29-1; 11 nucleotides match TRBD1. CDR1 SQVTM and CDR2 ANQGSEA come from the germline V gene. V dropped 7 bases and J dropped 4; count of bases not matched to a gene: 4. The CDR3 runs 13 residues. The CDR3 sequence is CSERTGGADTQYF. CDR3 nucleotides: TGCAGCGAGCGGACAGGGGGCGCAGATACGCAGTATTTT.

This clone was seen more than once but under ten times. The chain recombines TRBV28 with TRBJ1-5; the match to TRBD1 covers 7 bases. Trimming took 6 bases from V and 3 from J; bases not matched to a gene: 8. This CDR3 has 15 residues. Germline V gene data show CDR1 as MDHEN and CDR2 as SYDVKM. CDR3 loop: CASRAGQPFNQPQHF. CDR3 DNA: TGTGCCAGCAGGGCGGGACAGCCATTCAATCAGCCCCAGCATTTT.

The chain couples TRBV5-5 to TRBJ2-1, with a weak D call TRBD1 (5 bases). V was shortened by 1 base and J by 12 bases, with 14 bases between the two germline ends. This CDR3 is built from 13 residues. Germline lookup yields CDR1 SGHKS and CDR2 YYEKEE (reference sequence). The CDR3 coding sequence is TGTGCCAGCAGCTTGAGGGGCGGTTCTTTGCAGTTCTTC. Translated, it gives CASSLRGGSLQFF.

The chain carries TRBV28 and TRBJ1-2, with 9 nucleotides matching TRBD1. V dropped 3 bases and J dropped 7; count of bases not matched to a gene: 9. Germline CDR1 is MDHEN and CDR2 is SYDVKM. This CDR3 spans 15 amino acids. In DNA, the CDR3 is TGTGCCAGCAGTTTGAGACAGGGGGTAGTCGGTGGCTACACCTTC. It yields the protein CASSLRQGVVGGYTF.

The CDR3 spells CASTEGGAEAFF. CDR3 nucleotides: TGTGCCAGCACCGAGGGCGGGGCTGAAGCTTTCTTT. The rearrangement joins TRBV6-5 to TRBJ1-1; D gene ambiguous. V was cut by 7 bases and J by 6 bases, with 12 bases left in between. The CDR3 has 12 amino acids. Germline CDR1 reads MNHEY; CDR2 reads SVGAGI.

This chain joins TRBV30 and TRBJ1-5, with D uncertain. Trimming left V 5 bases short and J 3 bases short, with 11 bases between. The CDR3 totals 13 residues. The germline V gene encodes CDR1 GTSNPN and CDR2 SVGIG (reference sequence). This chain's CDR3 is CAWAGLSNQPQHF. The CDR3 DNA is TGTGCCTGGGCAGGACTCTCCAATCAGCCCCAGCATTTT.

This clone was detected a few times. The V call is TRBV10-3, the J call TRBJ2-1; TRBD1 matches 10 bases. CDR1 is ENHRY, CDR2 SYGVKD, per germline. Unmatched junction bases numbered 6, after V lost 2 bases and J lost 14 bases. This CDR3 is 13 amino acids long. CDR3 protein: CAISEDRGLMKFF. In DNA, the CDR3 is TGTGCCATCAGTGAGGACAGGGGGCTAATGAAGTTCTTC.

V gene TRBV7-9 combines with J gene TRBJ1-4; D may be TRBD1 (6 bases). CDR1 and CDR2 from the germline V gene are SEHNR and FQNEAQ (reference sequence). The V gene lost 5 bases and the J gene lost 7 bases, with 8 bases spanning the gap. The CDR3 extends over 12 amino acids. The CDR3 reads CASSIQGEKLFF. The DNA for the CDR3 is TGTGCCAGCAGCATACAGGGTGAAAAACTGTTTTTT.

This chain links TRBV29-1 with TRBJ1-1; D gene uncertain. CDR1 is SQVTM and CDR2 is ANQGSEA in the germline V gene. This CDR3 spans 13 amino acids. Trimming pared 7 bases from V and 4 bases from J, leaving 16 bases between. DNA of the CDR3: TGCAGCGCTCAATATGGGGTAAGCACTGAAGCTTTCTTT. Encoded protein: CSAQYGVSTEAFF.

This chain links TRBV2 with TRBJ2-3; tentative D call: TRBD2 (5 bases). This CDR3 contains 11 residues. Germline CDR1 reads SNHLY; CDR2 reads FYNNEI. Between the trimmed V and J ends, which lost 4 bases and 7 bases, there was a span of 6 bases. DNA for the CDR3: TGTGCCAGCAGTGGAGGGAATACGCAGTATTTT. It translates to CASSGGNTQYF.

V usage is TRBV4-3 and J usage is TRBJ2-3, with D tentatively TRBD1 or TRBD2 (5 bases each). The CDR3 is made up of 14 amino acids. V lost 1 base and J lost 5, with 10 bases in between. The germline CDR1 and CDR2 sequences are LGHNA and YSLEER. The CDR3 DNA reads TGCGCCAGCAGCCAAGTAACTAGGGGAGATACGCAGTATTTT. Translating it yields CASSQVTRGDTQYF.

This clone appeared a few times. The chain carries TRBV29-1 and TRBJ1-1; D unresolved. Between the trimmed V and J ends, which lost 5 bases and 11 bases, there was a span of 15 bases. Germline CDR1 SQVTM, CDR2 ANQGSEA. This CDR3 contains 11 residues. CDR3 in DNA: TGCAGCGTTCAACCAATAAGCGTTGCTTTCTTT. Translated, it gives CSVQPISVAFF.

J is TRBJ2-1 and V is TRBV7-2, with D perhaps matching TRBD1 (5 bases). Germline V gene sequence: CDR1 SGHTA, CDR2 FQGNSA. The CDR3 has 14 residues. Trimming took 1 base from V and 6 from J, leaving 10 bases between them. Here the CDR3 reads CASSLVGQGNEQFF. In DNA, the CDR3 is TGTGCCAGCAGCTTAGTGGGCCAGGGCAATGAGCAGTTCTTC.

The gene calls are TRBV5-1 and TRBJ2-1; 8 bases align to TRBD2. V gave up 0 bases and J gave up 10 bases; unmatched junction bases: 9. This CDR3 contains 15 residues. CDR1 and CDR2 (germline): SGHRS, YFSETQ. The CDR3 coding sequence is TGCGCCAGCAGCTTGGACCCCTCGGGGGGGATGGAGCAGTTCTTC. Translating gives CASSLDPSGGMEQFF.

This clone came up a few times. This chain links TRBV5-1 with TRBJ2-5, with D hard to call. This CDR3 region has 13 residues. The V gene's germline CDR1 is SGHRS and CDR2 YFSETQ. V shed 4 bases and J shed 2 bases, with 9 bases lying between them. The CDR3 region has the DNA TGCGCCAGCAGCCGTTCCCTACAAGAGACCCAGTACTTC. Encoded protein: CASSRSLQETQYF.

V is TRBV30 and J is TRBJ1-2; D unresolved. In germline, CDR1 is GTSNPN, CDR2 SVGIG (reference sequence). Trimming removed 2 bases at V and 4 bases at J, with 8 bases between. The CDR3 covers 12 residues. The CDR3: CAWSSGSYGYTF. The CDR3 coding sequence is TGTGCCTGGAGTTCGGGGTCCTATGGCTACACCTTC.

This clone appeared once. The chain is built from TRBV29-1 and TRBJ2-1, with D perhaps TRBD2 (7 bases). Germline V lookup: CDR1 SQVTM, CDR2 ANQGSEA. CDR3 length equals 16 residues. V shed 0 bases and J shed 8 bases, with 20 bases lying between them. The CDR3 sequence is CSVEDRWGGLSHEQFF. CDR3 in DNA: TGCAGCGTTGAAGATAGGTGGGGGGGCCTTTCTCATGAGCAGTTCTTC.

A few counts support this clone. J is TRBJ1-2 and V is TRBV5-1; possibly TRBD1 for D (5 bases). The CDR3 is made up of 13 amino acids. Trimming shortened V by 7 bases and J by 2 bases, and 12 bases separated the two germline ends. CDR1 is SGHRS, CDR2 YFSETQ, per germline. The DNA of the CDR3 is TGCGCCAGCTCGGGGCTACGAAACTATGGCTACACCTTC. Its translation: CASSGLRNYGYTF.

The rearrangement links TRBV5-1 to TRBJ2-5; D unresolved. The CDR3 is made up of 14 amino acids. CDR1 SGHRS and CDR2 YFSETQ come from the germline V gene. The ends were cut back, 2 bases at V and 1 base at J, with 9 bases in the middle. The CDR3 DNA sequence: TGCGCCAGCAGCTTAAGGATGTCCCAAGAGACCCAGTACTTC. Amino acids: CASSLRMSQETQYF.

In this sample, this clone turned up a few times. The chain links TRBV4-3 to TRBJ1-5; TRBD1 is a possible D gene (5 bases). V was cut by 4 bases and J by 5 bases, with 15 bases left in between. CDR1 is LGHNA and CDR2 is YSLEER in the germline V gene. This CDR3 is 15 amino acids long. The CDR3 reads CASSRNRGEYQPQHF. CDR3 bases: TGCGCCAGCAGCCGAAACCGGGGCGAATATCAGCCCCAGCATTTT.

This clone was picked up a small number of times. The rearrangement links TRBV7-7 to TRBJ2-2, with 8 bases lining up with TRBD2. The CDR3 totals 16 residues. Per germline, CDR1 SSHAT and CDR2 FNYEAQ (reference sequence). The J segment lost 2 bases and the V segment lost 5 bases, leaving 7 bases of the junction unmatched. The CDR3 spells CASSPYGGVNTGELFF. The CDR3, as DNA: TGTGCCAGCAGCCCTTACGGGGGGGTTAACACCGGGGAGCTGTTTTTT.

The chain joins TRBV4-3 to TRBJ2-7; D is uncertain. This CDR3 has 13 amino acids. Trimming left V 3 bases short and J 3 bases short, with 9 bases between. Germline assignment: CDR1 LGHNA and CDR2 YSLEER. The CDR3 loop reads CASSHGPLYEQYF. CDR3 nucleotides: TGCGCCAGCAGCCATGGACCCCTCTACGAGCAGTACTTC.

V gene TRBV10-3 combines with J gene TRBJ1-5, with 9 bases identical to TRBD1. Germline lookup yields CDR1 ENHRY and CDR2 SYGVKD. V trimming: 6 bases; J trimming: 6 bases; junction bases outside the gene matches: 9. The CDR3 is 15 amino acids. The CDR3 loop is CAIREGQGNGQPQHF. The CDR3 bases are TGTGCCATCAGAGAGGGACAGGGAAATGGTCAGCCCCAGCATTTT.

This clone was seen a handful of times. This chain links TRBV29-1 with TRBJ2-1; 8 nucleotides agree with TRBD1. Per germline, CDR1 SQVTM and CDR2 ANQGSEA. V lost 7 bases and J lost 6; bases outside the gene matches: 14. This CDR3 has 15 amino acids. The CDR3 is CSADPGQGRGNEQFF. CDR3 nucleotides: TGCAGCGCCGACCCAGGACAGGGTAGGGGCAATGAGCAGTTCTTC.

The rearrangement joins TRBV30 to TRBJ1-3; 7 nucleotides line up with TRBD1. The J segment lost 0 bases and the V segment lost 5 bases, leaving 10 bases of the junction unmatched. The CDR3 has 16 amino acids. In germline, CDR1 is GTSNPN, CDR2 SVGIG (reference sequence). CDR3 protein: CAWDRDSKPSGNTIYF. The CDR3 DNA reads as TGTGCCTGGGATCGGGACAGCAAGCCCTCTGGAAACACCATATATTTT.

V and J are TRBV9 and TRBJ2-3; TRBD2 might be the D (6 bases). Germline assignment: CDR1 SGDLS and CDR2 YYNGEE. The V end lost 0 bases, the J end lost 2 bases, and 16 bases lay between the germline ends. There are 17 residues in the CDR3. The CDR3 loop reads CASSVDPLGLTTDTQYF. The CDR3 bases are TGTGCCAGCAGCGTAGACCCCTTAGGACTAACCACAGATACGCAGTATTTT. The whole variable domain, remainder taken from reference TRBV9 and TRBJ2-3, is DSGVTQTPKHLITATGQRVTLRCSPRSGDLSVYWYQQSLDQGLQFLIQYYNGEERAKGNILERFSAQQFPDLHSELNLSSLELGDSALYFCASSVDPLGLTTDTQYFGPGTRLTVL.

The chain recombines TRBV7-2 with TRBJ2-1; 8 bases match TRBD1. After removal of 6 bases from V and 11 bases from J, the junction contained 6 bases not matched to a gene. The germline V gene encodes CDR1 SGHTA and CDR2 FQGNSA. The CDR3 is 12 residues long. The CDR3, as DNA: TGTGCCAGCAGTTATGGGACAGGAAAGCAGTTCTTC. This encodes CASSYGTGKQFF.

The chain recombines TRBV2 with TRBJ1-5, with a weak D call TRBD1 (6 bases). Germline CDR1 reads SNHLY; CDR2 reads FYNNEI. Deletions cut 4 bases from V and 5 bases from J, with 12 bases between. The CDR3 loop spans 14 amino acids. In DNA, the CDR3 is TGTGCCAGCAGTGTACAGGGAGTCTATCAGCCCCAGCATTTT. This codes for CASSVQGVYQPQHF.

The chain employs TRBV5-6 and TRBJ1-1; TRBD1 is a possible D gene (5 bases). The V end was cut by 2 bases, the J end by 1 base, with 6 bases between. The CDR3 extends over 13 amino acids. Germline-derived CDR1 and CDR2 are SGHDT and YYEEEE. The chain's CDR3 is CASSFTGNTEAFF. CDR3 coding DNA: TGTGCCAGCAGCTTTACAGGGAACACTGAAGCTTTCTTT.

V is TRBV29-1 and J is TRBJ1-5; no reliable D call. Looked up from germline, CDR1 is SQVTM and CDR2 is ANQGSEA. The V end was cut by 8 bases, the J end by 0 bases, with 11 bases between. The length of the CDR3 is 13 residues. CDR3 sequence (DNA): TGCAGCTTTGGGGAAAATAGCAATCAGCCCCAGCATTTT. This sequence encodes CSFGENSNQPQHF.